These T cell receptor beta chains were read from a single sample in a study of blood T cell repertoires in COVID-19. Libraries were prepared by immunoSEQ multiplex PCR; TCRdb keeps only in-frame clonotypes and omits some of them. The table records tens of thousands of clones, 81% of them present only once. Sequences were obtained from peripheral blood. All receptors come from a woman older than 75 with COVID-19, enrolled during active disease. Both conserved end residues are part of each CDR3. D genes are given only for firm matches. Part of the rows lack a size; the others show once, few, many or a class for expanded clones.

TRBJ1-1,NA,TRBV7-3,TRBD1,TGTGCCAGCAGCTCCCAGCTCGGGACAGGGGTAAACACTGAAGCTTTCTTT,CASSSQLGTGVNTEAFF
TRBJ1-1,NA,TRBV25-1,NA,TGTGCCAGCAGTGGGACTGGCAGGGGGAACACTGAAGCTTTCTTT,CASSGTGRGNTEAFF
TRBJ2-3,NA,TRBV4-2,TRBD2,TGTGCCAGCAGCCAAGATCCCGGGAGGTCAGATACGCAGTATTTT,CASSQDPGRSDTQYF
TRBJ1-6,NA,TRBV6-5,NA,TGTGCCAGCAGTTCTCGGAGGATTAATTCACCCCTCCACTTT,CASSSRRINSPLHF
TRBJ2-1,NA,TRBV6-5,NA,TGTGCCAGCAGTCAAACCGGGACTTTCTACAATGAGCAGTTCTTC,CASSQTGTFYNEQFF
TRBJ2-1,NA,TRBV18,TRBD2,TGTGCCAGCTCATTAGGAAGACTAGCGGGAGGGGACGAGCAGTTCTTC,CASSLGRLAGGDEQFF
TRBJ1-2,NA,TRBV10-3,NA,TGTGCCATCAGTCAGAATTTTTATGGCTACACCTTC,CAISQNFYGYTF
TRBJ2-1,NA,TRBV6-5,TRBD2,TGTGCCAGCAGATCACTAGCGGGAGGTTACAATGAGCAGTTCTTC,CASRSLAGGYNEQFF
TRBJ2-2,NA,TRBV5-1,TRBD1,TGCGCCAGCAGCTTGTTAACAGGGGACGGCGGGGAGCTGTTTTTT,CASSLLTGDGGELFF
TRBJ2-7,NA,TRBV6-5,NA,TGTGCCACCTCGAGGGTCAGGTACCCCTACGAGCAGTACTTC,CATSRVRYPYEQYF
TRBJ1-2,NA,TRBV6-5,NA,TGTGCCAGCACCAAATCCGGTACTAACTATGGCTACACCTTC,CASTKSGTNYGYTF
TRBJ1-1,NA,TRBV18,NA,TGTGCCAGCTCACCGGTTGGCTTTGAAGCTTTCTTT,CASSPVGFEAFF
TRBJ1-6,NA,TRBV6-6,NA,TGTGCCAGCAGTTACGAGCAGGTTCCCCGTAATTCGGCCCTCCACTTT,CASSYEQVPRNSALHF
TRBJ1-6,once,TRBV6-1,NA,TGTGCCAGCAGTGTAGGTAGGACGGGAAGTAATTCACCCCTCCACTTT,CASSVGRTGSNSPLHF
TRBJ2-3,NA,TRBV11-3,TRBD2,TGTGCCAGCAGCTTACTGGCGGGAGGCCCAGATACGCAGTATTTT,CASSLLAGGPDTQYF
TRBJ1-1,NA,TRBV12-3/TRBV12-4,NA,TGTGCCACCCAGGGCTCTATGAACACTGAAGCTTTCTTT,CATQGSMNTEAFF
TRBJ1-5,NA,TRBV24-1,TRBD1,TGTGCCACCAGTGCAGGGGGCGGCCAGCCCCAGCATTTT,CATSAGGGQPQHF
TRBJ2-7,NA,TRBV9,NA,TGTGCCAGCAGCGTAGGGGGGGACTTCTCCTACGAGCAGTACTTC,CASSVGGDFSYEQYF
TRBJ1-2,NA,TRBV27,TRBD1,TGTGCCAGCAGTTCCGGGACAGGGGTCCGCTATGGCTACACCTTC,CASSSGTGVRYGYTF
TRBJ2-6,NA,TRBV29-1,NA,TGCAGCGTCACTGCCGGGACAAGGTCGACTTTC,CSVTAGTRSTF
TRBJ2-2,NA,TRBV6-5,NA,TGTGCCAGCAGTTACTTTAATAGCGGAAACACCGGGGAGCTGTTTTTT,CASSYFNSGNTGELFF
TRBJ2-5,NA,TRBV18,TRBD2,TGTGCCAGCTCACCACCCCTAGCGGGAGAACAAGAGACCCAGTACTTC,CASSPPLAGEQETQYF
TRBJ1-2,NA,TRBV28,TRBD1,TGTGCCAGCAGTTCTTGGGCCTCAGGGGGATGGGGCTACACCTTC,CASSSWASGGWGYTF
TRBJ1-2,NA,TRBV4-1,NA,TGCGCCAGCAGCCAAGGGCAGACAGTTAACTATGGCTACACCTTC,CASSQGQTVNYGYTF
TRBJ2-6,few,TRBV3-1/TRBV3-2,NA,TGTGCCAGCGCAACAGGGTTCGGGGCCAACGTCCTGACTTTC,CASATGFGANVLTF
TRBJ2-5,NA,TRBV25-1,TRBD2,TGTGCCAGCAGTGCCGGTCCGGTGCGGGAGGGCCGAGAGACCCAGTACTTC,CASSAGPVREGRETQYF
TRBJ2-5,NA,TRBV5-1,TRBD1,TGCGCCAGCAGCCTGCCACAGGGGGTTGGGGGAGAGACCCAGTACTTC,CASSLPQGVGGETQYF
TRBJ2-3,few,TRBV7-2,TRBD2,TGTGCCAGCAGCTTGGGACTAGGGGCCGGTATAGATACGCAGTATTTT,CASSLGLGAGIDTQYF
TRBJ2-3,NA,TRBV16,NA,TGTGCCAGCAGCTATGGGAGGCAGGGAGATACGCAGTATTTT,CASSYGRQGDTQYF
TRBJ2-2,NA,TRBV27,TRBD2,TGTGCCAGCAACGGGGGACTAGCGGGAAGGACCGGGGAGCTGTTTTTT,CASNGGLAGRTGELFF
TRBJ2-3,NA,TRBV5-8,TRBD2,TGTGCCAGCGGTAAGGGAGGGGTCACAGATACGCAGTATTTT,CASGKGGVTDTQYF
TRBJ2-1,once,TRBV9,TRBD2,TGTGCCAGCAGCGCCCGACTAGCGGATAGCTCCTACAATGAGCAGTTCTTC,CASSARLADSSYNEQFF
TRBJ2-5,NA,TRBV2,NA,TGTGCCAGCAGTGACCGACGAGGGACCCAGTACTTC,CASSDRRGTQYF
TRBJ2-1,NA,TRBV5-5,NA,TGTGCCAGCAGCTTGACCTCGGGATTCGAGAGTGAGCAGTTCTTC,CASSLTSGFESEQFF
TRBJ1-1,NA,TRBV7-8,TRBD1,TGTGCCAGCAGTTTACCGAGGACAGGGTTTAACACTGAAGCTTTCTTT,CASSLPRTGFNTEAFF
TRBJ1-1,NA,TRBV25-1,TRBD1,TGTGCCAGCAGTGATCGGACAGGGAGAGGCAACACTGAAGCTTTCTTT,CASSDRTGRGNTEAFF
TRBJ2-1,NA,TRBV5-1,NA,TGCGCCAGCAGCTTATGGTCGGGAAGTAATGAGCAGTTCTTC,CASSLWSGSNEQFF
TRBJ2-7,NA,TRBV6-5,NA,TGTGCCAGCGGTAACACCTGGGGCACCGAGCAGTACTTC,CASGNTWGTEQYF
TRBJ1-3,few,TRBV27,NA,TGTGCCAGCAGTTCAAGGGGAAACTCTGGAAACACCATATATTTT,CASSSRGNSGNTIYF
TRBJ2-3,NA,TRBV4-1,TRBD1,TGCGCCAGCAGCCAACCGACAGGGGCTGATACGCAGTATTTT,CASSQPTGADTQYF
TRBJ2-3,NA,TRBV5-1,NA,TGCGCCAGCAGCACGTTACTCGGGGAAAGGACCACAGATACGCAGTATTTT,CASSTLLGERTTDTQYF
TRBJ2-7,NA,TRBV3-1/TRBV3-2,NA,TGTGCCAGCAGCCGAACGGGGTTAAACTACGAGCAGTACTTC,CASSRTGLNYEQYF
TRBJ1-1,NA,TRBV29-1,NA,TGCAGCGTTGGGGACACCGGGCTTGGGACTGAAGCTTTCTTT,CSVGDTGLGTEAFF
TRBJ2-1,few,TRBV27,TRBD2,TGTGCCAGCAGTACCACGGGGGGGGGATACAATGAGCAGTTCTTC,CASSTTGGGYNEQFF
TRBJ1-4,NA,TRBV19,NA,TGTGCCAGTAGTAATTCCCCAGGGGCGCGTGAAAAACTGTTTTTT,CASSNSPGAREKLFF
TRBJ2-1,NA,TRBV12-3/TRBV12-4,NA,TGTGCCAGCACTACCGACAGATACAATGAGCAGTTCTTC,CASTTDRYNEQFF
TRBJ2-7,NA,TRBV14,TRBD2,TGTGCCAGCAGCCAAGGGCTAGCGGGAGCACCCTACGAGCAGTACTTC,CASSQGLAGAPYEQYF
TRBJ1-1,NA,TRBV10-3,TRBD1,TGTGCCACCCGGACAGGGGGCTCTGAGAACACTGAAGCTTTCTTT,CATRTGGSENTEAFF
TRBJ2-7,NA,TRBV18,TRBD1,TGTGCCAGCTCACCTCGCCCGGACAGGGTCCAACGCGAGCAGTACTTC,CASSPRPDRVQREQYF
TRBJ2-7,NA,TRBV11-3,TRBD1,TGTGCCAGCAGCTTAGATCCGGGACAGAGCTACGAGCAGTACTTC,CASSLDPGQSYEQYF
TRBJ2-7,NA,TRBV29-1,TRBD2,TGCAGCGTTGAACCCGAACTAGCGGGAAAGGCCTACGAGCAGTACTTC,CSVEPELAGKAYEQYF
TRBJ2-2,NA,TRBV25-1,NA,TGTGCCAGCAGTGAGTACAGAGACACCGGGGAGCTGTTTTTT,CASSEYRDTGELFF
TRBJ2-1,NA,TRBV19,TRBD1,TGTGCCAGCGGGAAGGGGGGACAGGGGTCCGATGAGCAGTTCTTC,CASGKGGQGSDEQFF
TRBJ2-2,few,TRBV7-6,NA,TGTGCCAGCAGCCCCCAGGGAACCACCGGGGAGCTGTTTTTT,CASSPQGTTGELFF
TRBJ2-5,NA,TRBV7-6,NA,TGTGCCAGCAGCTCTTACGGCTCAGGCCAAGAGACCCAGTACTTC,CASSSYGSGQETQYF
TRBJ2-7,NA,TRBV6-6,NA,TGTGCCAGCACCTACTCGGCCCACGAGCAGTACTTC,CASTYSAHEQYF
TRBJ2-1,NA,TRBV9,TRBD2,TGTGCCAGCAGCGTGGGCGGGAGTGCCTACAATGAGCAGTTCTTC,CASSVGGSAYNEQFF